This is a list of T cell receptor beta chains from one sample in a study of molecular identifiers for immune sequencing clone quantification. TCRdb redid the calling of the PCR reads with MiXCR, one entry per CDR3 protein. The top ten clones hold about 0.8% of a sample with about 86,000 distinct CDR3 sequences, 25% of them seen once. Sample: naive CD8+ T cells from blood, with Jurkat cell RNA spiked in. The receptor set was obtained from a human donor in good health. Some libraries in this study had Jurkat cell RNA spiked in. Both conserved end residues are part of each CDR3. D genes are given only for firm matches. Rows may omit the clone size; those that give it use once, few, many or a size class.

d_gene	v_gene	j_gene	abundance	CDR3aa	CDR3nt
.	TRBV13	TRBJ2-2	many	CASSLVGNTGELFF	TGTGCCAGCAGCTTAGTCGGGAACACCGGGGAGCTGTTTTTT
.	TRBV20-1	TRBJ2-7	few	CSARGTPYYEQYF	TGCAGTGCTAGAGGGACGCCTTACTACGAGCAGTACTTC
TRBD2	TRBV5-8	TRBJ2-3	many	CASRTSGVRNTDTQYF	TGTGCCAGTAGGACTAGCGGGGTTCGTAACACAGATACGCAGTATTTT
.	TRBV30	TRBJ2-7	.	CAWSYLGGPTYEQYF	TGTGCCTGGAGTTACCTCGGTGGTCCTACCTACGAGCAGTACTTC
TRBD1	TRBV27	TRBJ2-7	few	CASSVRGRNAQYF	TGTGCCAGCAGTGTCAGGGGGCGCAACGCGCAGTACTTC
.	TRBV4-1	TRBJ1-1	few	CASSQRQVGAITEAFF	TGCGCCAGCAGCCAAAGGCAGGTAGGGGCAATCACTGAAGCTTTCTTT
TRBD1	TRBV29-1	TRBJ2-2	many	CSVEKTGVNTGELFF	TGCAGCGTGGAAAAGACAGGGGTGAACACCGGGGAGCTGTTTTTT
.	TRBV5-1	TRBJ2-7	many	CASSLALGTSYEQYF	TGCGCCAGCAGCTTGGCCCTGGGGACCTCCTACGAGCAGTACTTC
TRBD2	TRBV5-1	TRBJ2-1	.	CASSPEASGNPYYNEQFF	TGCGCCAGCAGCCCCGAAGCTAGCGGGAACCCTTACTACAATGAGCAGTTCTTC
.	TRBV6-6	TRBJ1-1	many	CASRTWGVLSEAFF	TGTGCCAGCAGGACTTGGGGGGTTCTCTCTGAAGCTTTCTTT
TRBD1	TRBV6-1	TRBJ2-4	few	CASSEAFGTGFVLAKNIQYF	TGTGCCAGCAGTGAAGCTTTTGGGACAGGGTTCGTGTTGGCCAAAAACATTCAGTACTTC
TRBD2	TRBV5-6	TRBJ2-3	many	CASSLIPSGAPDTQYF	TGTGCCAGCAGCTTGATCCCTAGCGGGGCGCCAGATACGCAGTATTTT
.	TRBV24-1	TRBJ2-7	.	CATSDLYGGGYEQYF	TGTGCCACCAGTGATTTGTACGGGGGTGGCTACGAGCAGTACTTC
.	TRBV5-1	TRBJ2-7	many	CASSVPGQTYEQYF	TGCGCCAGCAGCGTACCGGGACAAACCTACGAGCAGTACTTC
.	TRBV29-1	TRBJ2-1	many	CSVEMGARDEQFF	TGCAGCGTTGAAATGGGGGCGCGGGATGAGCAGTTCTTC
.	TRBV28	TRBJ1-6	.	CASTGRGSPLHF	TGTGCCAGCACGGGACGAGGTTCACCCCTCCACTTT
TRBD1	TRBV19	TRBJ2-3	few	CASSMTGGIGTQYF	TGTGCCAGTAGTATGACAGGGGGTATAGGTACGCAGTATTTT
.	TRBV5-6	TRBJ1-2	.	CAGSPWGGANYGYTF	TGTGCCGGCAGCCCGTGGGGGGGCGCGAACTATGGCTACACCTTC
.	TRBV29-1	TRBJ2-2	many	CSVEAGANTGELFF	TGCAGCGTTGAAGCGGGAGCGAACACCGGGGAGCTGTTTTTT
.	TRBV28	TRBJ1-5	many	CASSVGVAQPQHF	TGTGCCAGCAGTGTGGGGGTAGCTCAGCCCCAGCATTTT
.	TRBV6-5	TRBJ2-2	once	CASGYDKNTGELFF	TGTGCCAGCGGTTACGACAAGAACACCGGGGAGCTATTTTTT
.	TRBV11-2	TRBJ2-3	many	CASSAGTVDTQYF	TGTGCCAGCAGCGCCGGGACCGTAGATACGCAGTATTTT
.	TRBV12-5	TRBJ2-7	few	CASGLPNYYEQYF	TGTGCTAGTGGTTTGCCCAACTACTACGAGCAGTACTTC
.	TRBV30	TRBJ1-1	.	CAWLGFGVDTEAFF	TGTGCCTGGTTAGGGTTCGGGGTGGACACTGAAGCTTTCTTT
.	TRBV6-2/TRBV6-3	TRBJ2-6	few	CASSYGVLGANVLTF	TGTGCCAGCAGTTATGGGGTGCTGGGGGCCAACGTCCTGACTTTC
.	TRBV30	TRBJ2-7	.	CAWSKVYHPYEQYF	TGTGCCTGGAGTAAAGTTTATCATCCCTACGAGCAGTACTTC
.	TRBV11-2	TRBJ1-4	.	CASSLVGEKLFF	TGTGCCAGCAGCTTAGTTGGGGAAAAACTGTTTTTT
.	TRBV9	TRBJ1-2	.	CASSDGRVTYYGYTF	TGTGCCAGCAGTGATGGCAGGGTCACTTATTATGGCTACACCTTC
.	TRBV20-1	TRBJ2-2	few	CSALMVSGENTGELFF	TGCAGTGCGCTGATGGTCTCGGGAGAGAACACCGGGGAGCTGTTTTTT
.	TRBV2	TRBJ2-7	many	CASSLVTYEQYF	TGTGCCAGCAGTCTGGTGACTTACGAGCAGTACTTC
TRBD2	TRBV19	TRBJ2-3	few	CASSSFGGGPYTQYF	TGTGCCAGTTCGAGTTTCGGGGGGGGCCCTTATACGCAGTATTTT
.	TRBV27	TRBJ2-1	.	CASSPLGVLSYNEQFF	TGTGCCAGCAGCCCACTCGGAGTCCTCTCCTACAATGAGCAGTTCTTC
.	TRBV4-3	TRBJ2-7	.	CASSQDWYQSGSYEQYF	TGCGCCAGCAGCCAAGATTGGTACCAGAGTGGGTCCTACGAGCAGTACTTC
TRBD1	TRBV28	TRBJ2-4	many	CASSPRDRGSIQYF	TGTGCCAGCAGTCCCAGGGACAGAGGGAGCATTCAGTACTTC
.	TRBV7-9	TRBJ2-2	.	CASSLYQNTGELFF	TGTGCCAGCAGCTTATACCAGAACACCGGGGAGCTGTTTTTT
TRBD2	TRBV4-3	TRBJ2-7	.	CASSQGTSEIPEQYF	TGCGCCAGCAGCCAGGGGACTAGCGAGATTCCCGAGCAGTACTTC
TRBD2	TRBV12-3/TRBV12-4	TRBJ2-7	.	CASSRGGLDEQYF	TGTGCCAGCAGTCGCGGGGGGCTGGACGAGCAGTACTTC
.	TRBV30	TRBJ2-7	many	CAYSTLSGYEQYF	TGTGCCTACTCGACGCTCTCTGGCTACGAGCAGTACTTC
.	TRBV27	TRBJ2-7	.	CASSLGSEYEQYF	TGTGCCAGCAGTTTGGGAAGTGAGTACGAGCAGTACTTC
.	TRBV28	TRBJ2-7	.	CASRPDLSEQYF	TGTGCCAGCAGGCCGGACTTGTCCGAGCAGTACTTC
.	TRBV12-3/TRBV12-4	TRBJ1-2	many	CASSLGPDTFYGYTF	TGTGCCAGCAGTCTTGGACCCGACACCTTCTATGGCTACACCTTC
.	TRBV7-9	TRBJ1-6	.	CASSLDSYNSPLHF	TGTGCCAGCAGCCTTGACTCATATAATTCACCCCTCCACTTT
TRBD1	TRBV4-3	TRBJ1-1	.	CASSQVWTGGFTEAFF	TGCGCCAGCAGCCAAGTTTGGACAGGGGGCTTCACTGAAGCTTTCTTT
.	TRBV7-9	TRBJ2-7	many	CASSPGIRVYEQYF	TGTGCCAGCAGCCCAGGGATCAGGGTCTACGAGCAGTACTTC
.	TRBV6-5	TRBJ1-5	.	CASSGQGNQPQQF	TGTGCCAGCAGTGGTCAGGGGAATCAGCCCCAGCAATTT
TRBD1	TRBV2	TRBJ2-3	.	CASSEVVGTGGADTQYF	TGTGCCAGCAGTGAAGTGGTTGGGACAGGGGGAGCAGATACGCAGTATTTT
.	TRBV5-1	TRBJ2-7	many	CASSLYQGSSYEQYF	TGCGCCAGCAGCTTGTACCAGGGGAGCTCCTACGAGCAGTACTTC
.	TRBV7-6	TRBJ2-5	many	CASSPDAVTQYF	TGTGCCAGCAGCCCGGACGCGGTGACCCAGTACTTC
.	TRBV12-3/TRBV12-4	TRBJ1-1	many	CASSFWGEGTEAFF	TGTGCCAGCAGTTTTTGGGGTGAGGGGACTGAAGCTTTCTTT
.	TRBV9	TRBJ2-7	few	CASSPGTAGEQYF	TGTGCCAGCAGCCCTGGGACAGCGGGCGAGCAGTACTTC
TRBD2	TRBV4-3	TRBJ2-1	.	CASSGVSGDYRVEQFF	TGCGCCAGCAGCGGCGTTAGCGGGGATTACAGGGTCGAGCAGTTCTTC
.	TRBV7-6	TRBJ2-6	many	CASSSLAANVLTF	TGTGCCAGCAGCTCCCTGGCGGCCAACGTCCTGACTTTC
TRBD1	TRBV7-2	TRBJ2-3	many	CASSLVQGAQEDTQYF	TGTGCCAGCAGCTTAGTCCAGGGGGCCCAAGAAGATACGCAGTATTTT
.	TRBV5-1	TRBJ1-2	.	CASSLEVGANGYAF	TGCGCCAGCAGCTTGGAGGTAGGGGCGAATGGCTACGCCTTC
.	TRBV2	TRBJ2-3	many	CASSETLTSFTHTDTQYF	TGTGCCAGCAGTGAGACCCTCACTAGTTTCACACACACAGATACGCAGTATTTT
.	TRBV20-1	TRBJ1-4	.	CSARDFGYRANEKLFF	TGCAGTGCTAGAGATTTTGGTTACAGAGCTAATGAAAAACTGTTTTTT
TRBD1	TRBV9	TRBJ2-2	many	CASSAYDRDRTGELFF	TGTGCCAGCAGCGCATACGACAGGGATAGGACCGGGGAGCTGTTTTTT
.	TRBV20-1	TRBJ1-2	few	CSATSGEQDKNYGYTF	TGCAGTGCCACCAGCGGCGAACAGGATAAAAACTATGGCTACACCTTC
.	TRBV6-1	TRBJ2-1	few	CASRLGDWDNEQFF	TGTGCCAGCAGACTAGGCGATTGGGACAATGAGCAGTTCTTC
.	TRBV10-3	TRBJ2-5	few	CATAGPSWETQYF	TGTGCCACCGCGGGCCCCTCGTGGGAGACCCAGTACTTC